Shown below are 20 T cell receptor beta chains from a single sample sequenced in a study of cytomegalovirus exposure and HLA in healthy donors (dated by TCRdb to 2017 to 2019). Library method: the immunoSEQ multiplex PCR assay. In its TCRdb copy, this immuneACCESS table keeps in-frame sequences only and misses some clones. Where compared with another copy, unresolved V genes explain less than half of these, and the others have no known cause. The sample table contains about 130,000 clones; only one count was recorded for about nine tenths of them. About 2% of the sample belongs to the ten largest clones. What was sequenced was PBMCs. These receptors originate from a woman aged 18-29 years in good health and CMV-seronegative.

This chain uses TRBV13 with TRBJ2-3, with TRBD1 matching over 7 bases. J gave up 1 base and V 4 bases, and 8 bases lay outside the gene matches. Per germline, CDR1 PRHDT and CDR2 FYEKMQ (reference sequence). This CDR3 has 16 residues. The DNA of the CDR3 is TGTGCCAGCAGCTCAGGGGGAGCGACCCGCACAGATACGCAGTATTTT. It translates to CASSSGGATRTDTQYF.

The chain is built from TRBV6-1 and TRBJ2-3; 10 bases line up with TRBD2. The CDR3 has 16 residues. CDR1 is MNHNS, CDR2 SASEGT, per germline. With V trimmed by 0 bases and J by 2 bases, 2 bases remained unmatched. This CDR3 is CASSEALAGFTDTQYF. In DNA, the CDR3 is TGTGCCAGCAGTGAAGCACTAGCGGGATTCACAGATACGCAGTATTTT.

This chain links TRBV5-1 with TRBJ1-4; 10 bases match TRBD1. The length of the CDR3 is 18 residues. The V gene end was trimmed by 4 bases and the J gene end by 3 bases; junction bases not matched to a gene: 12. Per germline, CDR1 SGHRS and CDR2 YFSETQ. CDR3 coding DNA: TGCGCCAGCAGCCCCACCGACAGGGGGCTTCTAGCTAATGAAAAACTGTTTTTT. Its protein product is CASSPTDRGLLANEKLFF.

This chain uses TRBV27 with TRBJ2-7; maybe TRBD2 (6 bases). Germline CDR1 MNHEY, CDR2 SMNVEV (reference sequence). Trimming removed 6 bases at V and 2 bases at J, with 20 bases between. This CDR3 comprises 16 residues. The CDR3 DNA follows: TGTGCCAGCAGCCCTGAGGGCGGCGGGACCCCCTACGAGCAGTACTTC. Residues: CASSPEGGGTPYEQYF.

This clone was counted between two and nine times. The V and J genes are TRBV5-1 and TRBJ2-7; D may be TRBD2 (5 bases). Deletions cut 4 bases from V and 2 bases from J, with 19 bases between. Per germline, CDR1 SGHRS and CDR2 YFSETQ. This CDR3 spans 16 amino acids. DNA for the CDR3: TGCGCCAGCAGCCCGCTTCCGATTGGGGAGACCTACGAGCAGTACTTC. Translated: CASSPLPIGETYEQYF.

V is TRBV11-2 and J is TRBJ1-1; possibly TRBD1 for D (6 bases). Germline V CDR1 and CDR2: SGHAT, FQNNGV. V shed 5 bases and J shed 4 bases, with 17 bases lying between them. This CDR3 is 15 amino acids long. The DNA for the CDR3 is TGTGCCAGCAGCCCAACCAGGGGTAGCTTCACTGAAGCTTTCTTT. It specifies CASSPTRGSFTEAFF.

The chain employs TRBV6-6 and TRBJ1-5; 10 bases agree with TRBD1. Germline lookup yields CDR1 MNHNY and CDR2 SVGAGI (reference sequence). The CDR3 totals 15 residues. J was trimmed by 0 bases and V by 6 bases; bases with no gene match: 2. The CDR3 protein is CASRDRGYSNQPQHF. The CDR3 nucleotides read TGTGCCAGCAGGGACAGGGGGTATAGCAATCAGCCCCAGCATTTT.

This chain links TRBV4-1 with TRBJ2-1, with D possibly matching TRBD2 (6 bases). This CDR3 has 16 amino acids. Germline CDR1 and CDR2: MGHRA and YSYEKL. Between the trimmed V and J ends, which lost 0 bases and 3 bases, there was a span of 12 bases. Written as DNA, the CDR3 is TGCGCCAGCAGCCAAGATCCCCTAGCGAACTACAATGAGCAGTTCTTC. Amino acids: CASSQDPLANYNEQFF.

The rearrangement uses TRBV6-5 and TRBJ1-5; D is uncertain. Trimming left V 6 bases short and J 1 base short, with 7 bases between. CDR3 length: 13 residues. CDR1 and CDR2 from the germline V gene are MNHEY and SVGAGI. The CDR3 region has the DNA TGTGCCAGCAGCAGAACGAGCAATCAGCCCCAGCATTTT. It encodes CASSRTSNQPQHF.

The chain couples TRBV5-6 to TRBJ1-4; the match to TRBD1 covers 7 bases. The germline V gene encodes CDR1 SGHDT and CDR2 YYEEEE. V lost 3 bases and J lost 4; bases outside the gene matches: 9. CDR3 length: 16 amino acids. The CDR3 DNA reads TGTGCCAGCAGCTCGATTGGGACAGAAGATAATGAAAAACTGTTTTTT. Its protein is CASSSIGTEDNEKLFF. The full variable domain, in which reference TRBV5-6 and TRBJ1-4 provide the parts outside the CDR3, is DAGVTQSPTHLIKTRGQQVTLRCSPKSGHDTVSWYQQALGQGPQFIFQYYEEEERQRGNFPDRFSGHQFPNYSSELNVNALLLGDSALYLCASSSIGTEDNEKLFFGSGTQLSVL.

CDR3 sequence (DNA): TGCGCCAGCAGTGATCTACAGGGGAACACTGAAGCTTTCTTT. Protein product: CASSDLQGNTEAFF. The V call is TRBV10-2, the J call TRBJ1-1, with D tentatively TRBD1 (6 bases). Germline-derived CDR1 and CDR2 are WSHSY and SAAADI. This CDR3 spans 14 amino acids. V lost 3 bases and J lost 1, with 9 bases in between.

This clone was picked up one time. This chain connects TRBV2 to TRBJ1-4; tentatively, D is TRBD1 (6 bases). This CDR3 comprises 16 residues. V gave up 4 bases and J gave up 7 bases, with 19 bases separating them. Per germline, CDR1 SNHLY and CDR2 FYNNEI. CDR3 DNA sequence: TGTGCCAGCAGTGTTGCCGCGACAGGTCTGGGTGAAAAACTGTTTTTT. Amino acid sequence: CASSVAATGLGEKLFF.

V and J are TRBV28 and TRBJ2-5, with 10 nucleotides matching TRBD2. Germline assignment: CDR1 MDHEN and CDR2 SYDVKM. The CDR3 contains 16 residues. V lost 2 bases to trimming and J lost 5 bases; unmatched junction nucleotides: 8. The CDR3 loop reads CASSLRLAGAGETQYF. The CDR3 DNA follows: TGTGCCAGCAGTTTAAGGCTAGCGGGAGCGGGTGAGACCCAGTACTTC.

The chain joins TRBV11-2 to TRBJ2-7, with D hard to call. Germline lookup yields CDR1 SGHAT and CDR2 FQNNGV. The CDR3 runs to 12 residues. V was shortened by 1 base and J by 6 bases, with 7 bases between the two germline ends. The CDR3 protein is CASSLGPGEQYF. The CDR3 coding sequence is TGTGCCAGCAGCTTAGGTCCCGGCGAGCAGTACTTC.

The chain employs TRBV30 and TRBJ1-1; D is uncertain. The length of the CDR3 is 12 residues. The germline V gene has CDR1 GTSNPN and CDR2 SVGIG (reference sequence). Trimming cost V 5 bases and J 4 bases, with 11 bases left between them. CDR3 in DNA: TGTGCCTGGTCTCCGGCGGCCACTGAAGCTTTCTTT. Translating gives CAWSPAATEAFF.

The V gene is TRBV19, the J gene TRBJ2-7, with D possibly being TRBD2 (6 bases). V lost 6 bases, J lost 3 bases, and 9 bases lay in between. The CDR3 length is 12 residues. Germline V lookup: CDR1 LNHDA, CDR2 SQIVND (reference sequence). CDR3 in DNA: TGTGCCAGTAGCGGGAGTTACTACGAGCAGTACTTC. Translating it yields CASSGSYYEQYF.

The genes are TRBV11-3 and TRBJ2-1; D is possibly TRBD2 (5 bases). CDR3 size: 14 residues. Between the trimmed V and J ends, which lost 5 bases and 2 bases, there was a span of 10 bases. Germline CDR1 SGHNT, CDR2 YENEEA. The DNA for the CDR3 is TGTGCCAGCAGCCCGAGACTACCCTACAATGAGCAGTTCTTC. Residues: CASSPRLPYNEQFF.

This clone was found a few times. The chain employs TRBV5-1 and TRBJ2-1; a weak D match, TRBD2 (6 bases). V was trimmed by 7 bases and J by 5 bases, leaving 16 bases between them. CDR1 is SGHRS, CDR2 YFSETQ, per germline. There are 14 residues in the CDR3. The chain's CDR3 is CASCRDSDDNEQFF. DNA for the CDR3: TGCGCCAGCTGCCGGGACTCGGATGACAATGAGCAGTTCTTC.

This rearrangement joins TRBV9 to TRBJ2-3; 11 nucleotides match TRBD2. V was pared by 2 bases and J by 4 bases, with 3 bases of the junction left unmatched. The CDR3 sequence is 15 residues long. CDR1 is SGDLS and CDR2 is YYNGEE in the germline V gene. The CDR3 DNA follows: TGTGCCAGCAGCGTTTTAGCGGGAGGGGCAGATACGCAGTATTTT. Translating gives CASSVLAGGADTQYF.

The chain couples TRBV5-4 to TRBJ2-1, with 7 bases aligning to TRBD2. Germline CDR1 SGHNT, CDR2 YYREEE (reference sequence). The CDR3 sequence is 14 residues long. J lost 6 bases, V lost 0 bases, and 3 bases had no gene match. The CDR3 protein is CASSLVLATNEQFF. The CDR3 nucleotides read TGTGCCAGCAGCTTGGTACTAGCGACCAATGAGCAGTTCTTC.